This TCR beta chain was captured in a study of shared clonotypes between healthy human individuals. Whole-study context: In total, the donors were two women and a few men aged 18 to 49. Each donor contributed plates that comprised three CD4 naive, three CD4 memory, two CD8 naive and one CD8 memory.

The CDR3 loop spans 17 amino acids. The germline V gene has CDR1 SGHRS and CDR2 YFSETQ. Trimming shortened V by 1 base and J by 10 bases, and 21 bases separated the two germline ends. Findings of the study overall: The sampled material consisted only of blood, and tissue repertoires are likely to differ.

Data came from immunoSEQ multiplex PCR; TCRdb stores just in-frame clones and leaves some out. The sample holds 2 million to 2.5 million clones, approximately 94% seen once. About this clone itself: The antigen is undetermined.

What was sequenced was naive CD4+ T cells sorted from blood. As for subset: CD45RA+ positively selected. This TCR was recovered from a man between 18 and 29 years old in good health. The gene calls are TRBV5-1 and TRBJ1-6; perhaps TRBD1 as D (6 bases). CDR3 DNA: TGCGCCAGCAGCTTGTCCCCTCTTGGGGCAGGGGTATCACCCCTCCACTTT. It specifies CASSLSPLGAGVSPLHF.